The 3 T cell receptor beta chains below all came from one sample that was sequenced in a study of cytomegalovirus exposure and HLA in healthy donors. The PCR used 60 Vbeta and 13 Jbeta primers. TCRdb's copy holds only in-frame clones and misses some; the assay was immunoSEQ multiplex PCR. The sample has around 170,000 clones; more than 65% are singletons. Sequencing was done on a sample of PBMCs. Every receptor here comes from a woman in her 30s in good health and CMV-seropositive.

J is TRBJ2-3 and V is TRBV5-1; 7 bases fit TRBD1. This CDR3 is 11 amino acids long. Germline CDR1 and CDR2: SGHRS and YFSETQ. J gave up 14 bases and V 1 base, and 4 bases lay outside the gene matches. The CDR3 DNA reads as TGCGCCAGCAGCTTGTTGGGACAGCCGTATTTT. This sequence encodes CASSLLGQPYF.

The genes are TRBV6-1 and TRBJ2-3, with D maybe TRBD2 (5 bases). Germline V gene lookup returns CDR1 MNHNS and CDR2 SASEGT. V lost 4 bases to trimming and J lost 1 base, with 9 bases between them. The CDR3 has 14 amino acids. The DNA for the CDR3 is TGTGCCAGCAGTGCAACCGGGGGCACAGATACGCAGTATTTT. Translated: CASSATGGTDTQYF.

V gene TRBV6-5 combines with J gene TRBJ1-3; 7 bases agree with TRBD1. There are 13 residues in the CDR3. Germline lookup yields CDR1 MNHEY and CDR2 SVGAGI. Trimming cost V 7 bases and J 4 bases; bases outside gene matches: 4. The CDR3 DNA reads as TGTGCCAGCACCCGGACAGGAGGAAACACCATATATTTT. Protein product: CASTRTGGNTIYF.